This passage covers 28 T cell receptor beta chains from one sample sequenced in a study of blood T cells in healthy people across ages. Primed by a sample-barcoded 5' primer and a J-beta primer mix, a second PCR proceeded for 7 to 11 cycles. In TCRdb, the 5' RACE reads were re-called with MiXCR into one record per CDR3 protein. The table has approximately 800,000 distinct CDR3 sequences, around 68% seen once. The sequencing input was blood. These receptors originate from a man aged 25-40 years in good health.

The chain combines TRBV29-1 with TRBJ2-5, with D possibly being TRBD1 (5 bases). The DNA end favors TRBJ2-7, so the J call may be wrong. The CDR3 contains 11 residues. Germline assignment: CDR1 SQVTM and CDR2 ANQGSEA. CDR3 residues: CSVSRDTEQYF. The DNA of the CDR3 is TGCAGCGTAAGCAGGGATACCGAGCAGTACTTC.

On this clonotype: One end of the junction fails to match germline, which may point to a read error. The rearrangement uses TRBV14 and TRBJ1-2; D perhaps matches TRBD1 (6 bases). The CDR3 covers 16 residues. Germline V lookup: CDR1 SGHDN, CDR2 FVKESK. Here the CDR3 DNA reads TGTGCCAGCAGCCAAGACCCCAGGGGCCGGATCTATGACTACACCTTC. Its translation is CASSQDPRGRIYDYTF. The full variable domain, with the rest looked up from reference TRBV14 and TRBJ1-2, is EAGVTQFPSHSVIEKGQTVTLRCDPISGHDNLYWYRRVMGKEIKFLLHFVKESKQDESGMPNNRFLAERTGGTYSTLKVQPAELEDSGVYFCASSQDPRGRIYDYTFGSGTRLTVV.

This clonotype was counted between two and nine times. The V gene is TRBV6-1, the J gene TRBJ2-1; 11 bases are shared with TRBD2. The J segment lost 9 bases and the V segment lost 2 bases, leaving 6 bases of the junction unmatched. CDR1 MNHNS and CDR2 SASEGT come from the germline V gene. The CDR3 covers 15 residues. The CDR3 reads CASSEPSGGFGEQFF. In nucleotides, the CDR3 is TGTGCCAGCAGTGAACCTAGCGGGGGGTTCGGTGAGCAGTTCTTC.

The CDR3 coding sequence is TGCAGCGTTGTGGACAGGGTAGGCGAGACCCAGTACTTC. It yields the protein CSVVDRVGETQYF. The V call is TRBV29-1, the J call TRBJ2-4, with 8 bases matching TRBD1. Gene TRBJ2-5 matches the end of the DNA better, so the J call may be wrong. The CDR3 spans 13 residues. Germline V gives CDR1 SQVTM, CDR2 ANQGSEA.

A few counts support this clonotype. This sequence joins TRBV4-3 and TRBJ2-5; D possibly corresponds to TRBD2 (5 bases). This CDR3 has 15 amino acids. Between the trimmed V and J ends, which lost 0 bases and 0 bases, there was a span of 8 bases. The germline gives CDR1 LGHNA, CDR2 YSLEER. The CDR3 reads CASSQDGSDQETQYF. The CDR3 DNA reads TGCGCCAGCAGCCAAGATGGGAGCGACCAAGAGACCCAGTACTTC.

The rearrangement joins TRBV12-3 or TRBV12-4 to TRBJ2-1, with 7 positions matching TRBD2. The CDR3 consists of 16 residues. V dropped 2 bases and J dropped 7; count of bases not matched to a gene: 11. CDR3 loop: CASSLRRGGRVNEQFF. The CDR3, as DNA: TGTGCCAGCAGTTTACGGCGCGGGGGTAGGGTAAATGAGCAGTTCTTC.

This chain connects TRBV7-3 to TRBJ2-2, with 7 bases matching TRBD1. With V trimmed by 5 bases and J by 7 bases, 10 bases remained unmatched. This CDR3 has 15 residues. CDR1 is SGHTA, CDR2 FQGTGA, per germline. CDR3 sequence reads: CASSPQTGSNGELFF. DNA for the CDR3: TGTGCCAGCAGCCCCCAGACAGGGTCCAACGGGGAGCTGTTTTTT. The full variable domain, rest sourced from reference TRBV7-3 and TRBJ2-2, is GAGVSQTPSNKVTEKGKYVELRCDPISGHTALYWYRQSLGQGPEFLIYFQGTGAADDSGLPNDRFFAVRPEGSVSTLKIQRTERGDSAVYLCASSPQTGSNGELFFGEGSRLTVL.

This CDR3 reads CASSYSAASGNTIYF. The DNA for the CDR3 is TGTGCCAGCAGTTACTCTGCGGCCTCTGGAAACACCATATATTTT. The rearrangement uses TRBV6-5 and TRBJ1-3, with no clear D. CDR1 and CDR2 (germline): MNHEY, SVGAGI. This CDR3 contains 15 residues. Trimming took 0 bases from V and 0 from J, leaving 6 bases between them.

V is TRBV12-3 or TRBV12-4 and J is TRBJ2-5, with TRBD2 identical over 9 bases. This CDR3 contains 16 residues. J lost 2 bases, V lost 3 bases, and 7 bases had no gene match. The CDR3 reads CASSFRSGGLQETQYF. The CDR3 DNA is TGTGCCAGCAGTTTTAGGAGCGGGGGGTTACAAGAGACCCAGTACTTC.

The chain uses TRBV28 and TRBJ1-2; possibly TRBD1 for D (5 bases). Germline loops: CDR1 MDHEN, CDR2 SYDVKM. The CDR3 runs to 13 residues. The CDR3 region is CGTAEGAEDGYTF. CDR3 coding DNA: TGTGGCACAGCAGAAGGGGCTGAAGATGGCTACACCTTC.

The sample holds a few counts of this clonotype. V is TRBV29-1 and J is TRBJ1-1; no clear D. Germline lookup yields CDR1 SQVTM and CDR2 ANQGSEA. The V and J ends lost 6 bases and 1 base respectively, with 3 bases between them. The CDR3 covers 10 residues. The CDR3 is CSVKNTEAFF. CDR3 nucleotide sequence: TGCAGCGTGAAGAACACTGAAGCTTTCTTT.

V usage is TRBV4-2 and J usage is TRBJ1-1; D might be TRBD1 (5 bases). Trimming removed 1 base at V and 4 bases at J, with 13 bases between. The CDR3 contains 15 residues. Per germline, CDR1 LGHNA and CDR2 YNFKEQ. The CDR3 nucleotides are TGTGCCAGCAGCCAAGCAAGACAGTCAGCCACTGAAGCTTTCTTT. Translating gives CASSQARQSATEAFF.

The V gene is TRBV6-2 or TRBV6-3, the J gene TRBJ2-1; 8 nucleotides match TRBD2. With V trimmed by 5 bases and J by 4 bases, 10 bases remained unmatched. The CDR3 totals 16 residues. Germline loops: CDR1 MNHEY, CDR2 SVGEGT. CDR3 in DNA: TGTGCCAGCAGTACGAGGTCGGGGGGGCCTTACAATGAGCAGTTCTTC. It specifies CASSTRSGGPYNEQFF.

The chain has TRBV5-6 and TRBJ2-1, with TRBD2 matching over 13 bases. With 4 bases clipped from V and 9 bases from J, the junction kept 13 bases outside the gene matches. This CDR3 comprises 17 residues. Germline CDR1 is SGHDT and CDR2 is YYEEEE. As DNA, the CDR3 is TGTGCCAGCAGCATCGGGACTAGCGGGGCCCTTATGCTTGAGCAGTTCTTC. As protein: CASSIGTSGALMLEQFF.

This chain links TRBV27 with TRBJ2-3; 14 positions match TRBD2. In germline, CDR1 is MNHEY, CDR2 SMNVEV (reference sequence). The CDR3 has 15 residues. V lost 6 bases and J lost 5; bases outside the gene matches: 4. This chain's CDR3 is CASRRGLAGGDTQYF. In DNA form, the CDR3 reads TGTGCCAGCAGACGAGGACTAGCGGGGGGAGATACGCAGTATTTT.

The V call is TRBV7-2, the J call TRBJ2-7; D not certain. Germline assignment: CDR1 SGHTA and CDR2 FQGNSA. Trimming stripped 4 bases from V and 5 bases from J, with 18 bases between. The CDR3 has 15 residues. CDR3 protein: CASSSFQVQSNEQYF. For the CDR3, the DNA is TGTGCCAGCAGCTCATTCCAAGTACAGTCGAACGAGCAGTACTTC. Combining the CDR3 with reference TRBV7-2 and TRBJ2-7 gives the whole variable domain GAGVSQSPSNKVTEKGKDVELRCDPISGHTALYWYRQSLGQGLEFLIYFQGNSAPDKSGLPSDRFSAERTGGSVSTLTIQRTQQEDSAVYLCASSSFQVQSNEQYFGPGTRLTVT.

The CDR3 protein is CSARPGWSNVLTF. The CDR3 DNA sequence: TGCAGTGCTAGACCAGGGTGGTCCAACGTCCTGACTTTC. The chain couples TRBV20-1 to TRBJ2-6; D perhaps matches TRBD1 (5 bases). Trimming cost V 2 bases and J 8 bases, with 10 bases left between them. The CDR3 consists of 13 residues. CDR1 and CDR2 (germline): DFQATT, SNEGSKA (reference sequence).

The chain uses TRBV15 and TRBJ2-4; the match to TRBD1 covers 7 bases. The J segment lost 7 bases and the V segment lost 5 bases, leaving 8 bases of the junction unmatched. The CDR3 extends over 14 amino acids. CDR1 LNHNV and CDR2 YYDKDF come from the germline V gene (reference sequence). The CDR3 protein is CATSGDSFDNIQYF. In DNA form, the CDR3 reads TGTGCCACCAGCGGGGACAGCTTCGACAACATTCAGTACTTC.

This clonotype was found a few times. The chain uses TRBV10-3 and TRBJ2-5, with a tentative D call TRBD2 (6 bases). The CDR3 is made up of 14 amino acids. Germline V gene lookup returns CDR1 ENHRY and CDR2 SYGVKD. The germline V and J ends were trimmed by 7 bases and 5 bases, with 17 bases remaining between them. The CDR3 region is CAITGGARDETQYF. The DNA for the CDR3 is TGTGCCATCACGGGCGGGGCTCGAGACGAGACCCAGTACTTC.

The chain is built from TRBV7-9 and TRBJ1-2, with 9 positions matching TRBD1. J lost 1 base, V lost 3 bases, and 3 bases had no gene match. The CDR3 runs 15 residues. CDR1 is SEHNR and CDR2 is FQNEAQ in the germline V gene (reference sequence). The chain's CDR3 is CASSFGTGFNYGYTF. CDR3 DNA: TGTGCCAGCAGCTTTGGGACAGGGTTTAACTATGGCTACACCTTC.

This chain joins TRBV7-2 and TRBJ2-5; TRBD1 aligns across 7 bases. The CDR3 runs to 15 residues. CDR1 and CDR2 (germline): SGHTA, FQGNSA. J lost 1 base, V lost 5 bases, and 7 bases had no gene match. CDR3 DNA: TGTGCCAGCAGCCATTCGACAGGGAGCCAAGAGACCCAGTACTTC. Translation gives CASSHSTGSQETQYF.

This chain links TRBV7-9 with TRBJ2-1, with D unresolved. Trimming pared 1 base from V and 3 bases from J, leaving 7 bases between. The CDR3 runs 14 residues. CDR1 SEHNR and CDR2 FQNEAQ come from the germline V gene (reference sequence). The CDR3 here is CASSLEVLYNEQFF. CDR3 nucleotides: TGTGCCAGCAGCTTAGAGGTACTCTACAATGAGCAGTTCTTC.

This clonotype was seen only a few times. This chain links TRBV13 with TRBJ2-1, with D uncertain. The germline CDR1 and CDR2 sequences are PRHDT and FYEKMQ (reference sequence). The CDR3 runs to 14 residues. V was trimmed by 1 base and J by 6 bases, leaving 10 bases between them. The CDR3 coding sequence is TGTGCCAGCAGCTTAGAGGTGGTTTCCAATGAGCAGTTCTTC. It encodes CASSLEVVSNEQFF. Together with reference TRBV13 and TRBJ2-1, the CDR3 gives the full variable domain: AAGVIQSPRHLIKEKRETATLKCYPIPRHDTVYWYQQGPGQDPQFLISFYEKMQSDKGSIPDRFSAQQFSDYHSELNMSSLELGDSALYFCASSLEVVSNEQFFGPGTRLTVL.

The V call is TRBV20-1, the J call TRBJ1-2; perhaps TRBD1 as D (6 bases). Germline-derived CDR1 and CDR2 are DFQATT and SNEGSKA (reference sequence). This CDR3 contains 15 residues. The germline V and J ends were trimmed by 0 bases and 0 bases, with 11 bases remaining between them. In DNA form, the CDR3 reads TGCAGTGCTAGAGAGGCCAGGGGCGCTAACTATGGCTACACCTTC. It codes for CSAREARGANYGYTF.

The chain joins TRBV4-3 to TRBJ2-5; 9 nucleotides agree with TRBD2. J gave up 5 bases and V 5 bases, and 12 bases lay outside the gene matches. Germline V gives CDR1 LGHNA, CDR2 YSLEER. There are 16 residues in the CDR3. This CDR3 reads CASSVASGAAVETQYF. The DNA for the CDR3 is TGCGCCAGCAGCGTGGCTAGCGGGGCGGCTGTGGAGACCCAGTACTTC.

The V and J genes are TRBV4-3 and TRBJ2-1, with 9 bases that match TRBD2. Germline V CDR1 and CDR2: LGHNA, YSLEER. The CDR3 runs 17 residues. V dropped 3 bases and J dropped 6; count of bases not matched to a gene: 12. The CDR3, as DNA: TGCGCCAGCAGCCACGGTGGAGCTAGCGGGGAGTTCAATGAGCAGTTCTTC. Translation: CASSHGGASGEFNEQFF.

The chain uses TRBV13 and TRBJ2-4, with D possibly being TRBD1 (5 bases). Germline assignment: CDR1 PRHDT and CDR2 FYEKMQ (reference sequence). Trimming pared 5 bases from V and 0 bases from J, leaving 11 bases between. The CDR3 length is 15 residues. The CDR3: CASSPTGTAKNIQYF. CDR3 nucleotides: TGTGCCAGCAGCCCCACAGGAACAGCCAAAAACATTCAGTACTTC.

There are a few counts of this clonotype. This sequence joins TRBV7-3 and TRBJ2-5, with TRBD2 matching over 8 bases. CDR1 and CDR2 (germline): SGHTA, FQGTGA. This CDR3 is 15 amino acids long. V shed 5 bases and J 4 bases; nucleotides not matched to a gene: 9. CDR3 DNA sequence: TGTGCCAGCAGCCCCCAACCGGGACTAGTAGAGACCCAGTACTTC. Amino acid sequence: CASSPQPGLVETQYF.